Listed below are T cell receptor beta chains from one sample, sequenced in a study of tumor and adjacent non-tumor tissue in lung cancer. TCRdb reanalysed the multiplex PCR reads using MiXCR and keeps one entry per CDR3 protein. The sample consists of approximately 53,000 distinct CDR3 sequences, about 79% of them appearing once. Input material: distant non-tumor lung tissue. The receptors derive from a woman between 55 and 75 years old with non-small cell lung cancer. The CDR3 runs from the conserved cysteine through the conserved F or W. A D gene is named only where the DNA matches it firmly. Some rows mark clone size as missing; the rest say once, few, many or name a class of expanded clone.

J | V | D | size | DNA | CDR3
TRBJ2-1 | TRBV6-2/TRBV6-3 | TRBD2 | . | TGTGCCAGCAGTTTTAGCGGGAGAGTTGTATCCTACAATGAACAGTTCTTC | CASSFSGRVVSYNEQFF
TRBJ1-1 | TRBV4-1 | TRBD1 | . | TGCGCCAGCAACCAAGGACAGGGGGGGAAGGCGGAAGCTTTCTTT | CASNQGQGGKAEAFF
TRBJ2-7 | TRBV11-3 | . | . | TGTGCAAGCAGCTTAGGGATTCGACAGTACTTC | CASSLGIRQYF
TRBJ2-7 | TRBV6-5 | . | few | TGTGACAGCAGTTACTTCGACGGGCAGTACTTC | CDSSYFDGQYF
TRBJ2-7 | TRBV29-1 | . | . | TGTAGCGTTGCGGATTCAATTACGAGCTCCTACGAGCAGTACTTC | CSVADSITSSYEQYF
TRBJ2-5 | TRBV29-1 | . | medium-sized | TGCAGCGTCCCCCTGCTAGCTCAAGAGACCCAGTACTTC | CSVPLLAQETQYF
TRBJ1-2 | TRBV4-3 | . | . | TGCGCTAGCAGCCAATCTCGAGTCTATGGCTACATCTTC | CASSQSRVYGYIF
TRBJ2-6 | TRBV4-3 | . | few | TGTGCCAGCAGCCTTGTTGGGGCAGAGACCTCTGGGGCCAACGTCCTGACTTTC | CASSLVGAETSGANVLTF
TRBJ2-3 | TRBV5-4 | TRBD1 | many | TGTGCCAGCAGCCCGACAGGGGGCGCAACAGATACGCAGTATTTT | CASSPTGGATDTQYF
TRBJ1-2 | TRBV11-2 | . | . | TGTGCCAGCAGCTTAAGTTCTGGGCCCACCTATGGCTACGCCTTC | CASSLSSGPTYGYAF
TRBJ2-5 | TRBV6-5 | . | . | TGTGCCGGCAGAAACAAGGGGCGCGAAGAGACCCAGTACTTC | CAGRNKGREETQYF
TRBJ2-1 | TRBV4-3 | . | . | TGTGCCAGCAGCGAAGATAGGGCTCGGACTTCTAATAAGCAATTCTTC | CASSEDRARTSNKQFF
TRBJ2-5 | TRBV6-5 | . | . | TGTGCCAGCAGTAATATTAGGGGACAAGAGAACCGGTACTTC | CASSNIRGQENRYF
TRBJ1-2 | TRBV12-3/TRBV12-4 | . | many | TGTGCCAGCAGTTCCGGGAGTGGTTCCTATGGCTACACCTTC | CASSSGSGSYGYTF
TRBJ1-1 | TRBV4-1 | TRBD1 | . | TGCGCCAGCAGCCACAGACAGGGGGCTAATGAAGCTCTCTTT | CASSHRQGANEALF
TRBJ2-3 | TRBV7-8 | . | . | TGTATCAGCAGCACTGGGACTTTCACAGATACGCAGTATTTT | CISSTGTFTDTQYF
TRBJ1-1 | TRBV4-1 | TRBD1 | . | TGCGCCAGTAGCCCAGGACAGGGCGCGAAGGCTGAAGCTTCCTTT | CASSPGQGAKAEASF
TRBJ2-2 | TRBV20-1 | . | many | TGCAGTGCTAGAGATAACAGGGGGGAGCTGTTTTTT | CSARDNRGELFF
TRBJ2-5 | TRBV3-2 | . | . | TGTGCCAGCAGCCCCCCCGACAGGGAAGAGACCCAGTACTTC | CASSPPDREETQYF
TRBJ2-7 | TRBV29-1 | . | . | TGCAGCGTTTTAGACACATTCTCCTACCTGCAGTACTTC | CSVLDTFSYLQYF
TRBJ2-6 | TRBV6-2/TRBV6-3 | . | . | TGTGCCAGGTCTAACCACAGAGGGGAAACCACTGGGGCCAACGTCCTGACTTTC | CARSNHRGETTGANVLTF
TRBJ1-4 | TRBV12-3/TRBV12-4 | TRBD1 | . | TGTGCCAGCAGTTCAACAGGGGCAAATGAAAAACTGTTTTTT | CASSSTGANEKLFF
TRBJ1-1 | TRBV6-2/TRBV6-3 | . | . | TGTGCCAGCAATCCCCGAGCTGGATTTTTTGGATACACTGAAGCTTTCTTT | CASNPRAGFFGYTEAFF
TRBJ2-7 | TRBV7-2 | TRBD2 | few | TGTGCCAGCAGTTCCACCGGACTAGCGGGTTACGAGCAGTACTTC | CASSSTGLAGYEQYF
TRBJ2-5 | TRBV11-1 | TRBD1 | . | TGTGTCAGCAGCTTGCCGATGGGAGTACAGGGGGATGAGGTGGCCCAGTACTTC | CVSSLPMGVQGDEVAQYF
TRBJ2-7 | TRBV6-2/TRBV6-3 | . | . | TGTGCCAGCAAGGCTGCGGACCGTCTCCTTGAGCAGTACTTC | CASKAADRLLEQYF
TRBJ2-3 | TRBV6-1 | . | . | TGTGCCAGTAGCGCATACATGGAGGGAGACACAGATACGCAGTATTTT | CASSAYMEGDTDTQYF
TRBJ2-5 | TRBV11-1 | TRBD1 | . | TGTGCCAGCAGCCGAGACAGGGGCGACCTCGAAGAGACCCAGTACTTC | CASSRDRGDLEETQYF
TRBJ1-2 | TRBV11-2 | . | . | TGTACCATCGGAGAGGAGGGAAACTATGGCTACACCTTC | CTIGEEGNYGYTF
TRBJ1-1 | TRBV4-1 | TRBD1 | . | TGCACCAGGAGCCAAGGACAGGGGGCGAGGGCCGAAGCTTTCTTT | CTRSQGQGARAEAFF
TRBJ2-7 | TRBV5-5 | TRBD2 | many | TGTGCCAGCAGCTTCCTAGCGGGGGACTACGAGCAGTACTTC | CASSFLAGDYEQYF
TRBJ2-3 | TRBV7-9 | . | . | TGTGCCAGCAGCTTCCCCCTACTACAGGGCACAGATACGAAGTATTTT | CASSFPLLQGTDTKYF
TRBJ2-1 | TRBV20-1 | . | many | TGCAGTGCTAGTGGGGGGCGCGGGTACAATGAGCAGTTCTTC | CSASGGRGYNEQFF
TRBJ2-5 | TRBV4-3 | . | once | TGCGCCAGTAGCCAAGATATACAGTATCAAGAGACCCAGTACTTC | CASSQDIQYQETQYF
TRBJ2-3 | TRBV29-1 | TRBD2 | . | TGCAGCGTTGAAACGCCTAGCGGGAGGGGCTCAGATACGCAGTATTTT | CSVETPSGRGSDTQYF
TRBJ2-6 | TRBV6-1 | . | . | TGTGTCACCTACCGGGGAAATTCTGGGGCCAACGTCCTGACTTTC | CVTYRGNSGANVLTF
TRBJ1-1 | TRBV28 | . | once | TGCGCCAGTAATTTATTGCCTCCTACCCAGACTGAAGCTTTCTTT | CASNLLPPTQTEAFF
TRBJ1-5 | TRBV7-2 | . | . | TGTGCCAGCAGCTTCCAGCCCTGGACGGGGAGTTTGAATCAGCCCCAGCATTTT | CASSFQPWTGSLNQPQHF
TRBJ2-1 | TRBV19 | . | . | TGTGCCAGTAGTAATGACGGGATTATGGACAATGAGCAGTTCTTC | CASSNDGIMDNEQFF
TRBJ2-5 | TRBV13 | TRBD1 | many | TGTGCCAGCAGCCTTACAGGGGCGGGAGAGACCCAGTACTTC | CASSLTGAGETQYF
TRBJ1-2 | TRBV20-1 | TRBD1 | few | TGCAGTGCTAGCGCCTCAACAGGGGATGGCTACACCTTC | CSASASTGDGYTF